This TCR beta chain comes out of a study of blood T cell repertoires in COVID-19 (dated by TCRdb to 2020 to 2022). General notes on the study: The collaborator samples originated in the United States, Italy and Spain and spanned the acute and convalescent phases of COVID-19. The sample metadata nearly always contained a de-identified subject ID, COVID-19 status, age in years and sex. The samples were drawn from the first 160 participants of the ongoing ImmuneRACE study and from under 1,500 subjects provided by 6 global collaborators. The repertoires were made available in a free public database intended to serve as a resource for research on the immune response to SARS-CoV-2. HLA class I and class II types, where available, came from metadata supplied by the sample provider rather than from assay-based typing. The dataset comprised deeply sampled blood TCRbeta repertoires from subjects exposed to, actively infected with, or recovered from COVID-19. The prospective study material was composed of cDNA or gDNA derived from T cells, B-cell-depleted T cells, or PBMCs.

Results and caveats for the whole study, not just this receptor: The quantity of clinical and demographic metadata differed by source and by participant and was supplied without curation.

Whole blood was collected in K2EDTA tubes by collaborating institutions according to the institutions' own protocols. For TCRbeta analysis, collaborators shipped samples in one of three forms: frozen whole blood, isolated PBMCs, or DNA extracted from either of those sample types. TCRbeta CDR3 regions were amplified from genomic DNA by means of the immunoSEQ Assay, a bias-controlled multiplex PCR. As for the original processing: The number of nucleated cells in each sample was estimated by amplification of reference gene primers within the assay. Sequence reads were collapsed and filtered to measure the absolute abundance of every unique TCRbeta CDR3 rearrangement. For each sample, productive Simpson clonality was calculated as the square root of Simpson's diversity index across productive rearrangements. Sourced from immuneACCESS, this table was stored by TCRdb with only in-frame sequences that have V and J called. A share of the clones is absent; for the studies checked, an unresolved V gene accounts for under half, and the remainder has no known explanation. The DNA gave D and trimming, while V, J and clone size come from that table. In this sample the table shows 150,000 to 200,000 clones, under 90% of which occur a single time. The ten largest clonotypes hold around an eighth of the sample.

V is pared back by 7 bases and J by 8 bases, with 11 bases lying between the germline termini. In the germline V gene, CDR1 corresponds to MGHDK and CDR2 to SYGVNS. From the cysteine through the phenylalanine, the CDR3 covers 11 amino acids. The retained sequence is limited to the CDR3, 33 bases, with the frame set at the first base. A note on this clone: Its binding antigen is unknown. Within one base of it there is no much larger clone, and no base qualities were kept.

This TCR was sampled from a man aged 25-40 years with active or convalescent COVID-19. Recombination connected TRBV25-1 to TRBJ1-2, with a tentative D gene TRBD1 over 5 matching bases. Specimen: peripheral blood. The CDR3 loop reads CASMGGVGYTF. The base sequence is TGTGCCAGCATGGGGGGGGTCGGCTACACCTTC.